These T cell receptor beta chains were read from a single sample in a study of T cells in Graves' hyperthyroidism and ophthalmopathy. TCRdb called the multiplex PCR reads again in MiXCR, with one record for every CDR3 protein. This sample carries 200,000 to 250,000 distinct CDR3 sequences, approximately 16% of them seen once, and the ten largest clones take 28%. Sample: blood. The origin of the receptors is a woman between 18 and 29 years old with Graves' ophthalmopathy. The CDR3 runs from the conserved cysteine through the conserved F or W. D genes are given only for firm matches. Rows give clone size only sometimes, using once, few, many, or a class for an expanded clone.

size: many
V: TRBV30
D: NA
J: TRBJ1-5
CDR3: CAWSFGQIREPQHF
DNA: TGTGCCTGGTCCTTCGGACAAATTCGGGAGCCCCAGCATTTT

size: many
V: TRBV6-1
D: NA
J: TRBJ1-2
CDR3: CASRGGIGYGYTF
DNA: TGTGCCAGCCGGGGGGGCATCGGCTATGGCTACACCTTC

size: many
V: TRBV12-5
D: NA
J: TRBJ2-1
CDR3: CASGLVLGSSYNEQFF
DNA: TGTGCTAGTGGTTTGGTACTAGGTAGCTCCTACAATGAGCAGTTCTTC

size: many
V: TRBV12-3/TRBV12-4
D: NA
J: TRBJ2-7
CDR3: CASSPLRGREQYF
DNA: TGTGCCAGCAGTCCTCTGAGGGGGAGGGAGCAGTACTTC

size: NA
V: TRBV2
D: TRBD2
J: TRBJ2-1
CDR3: CASGAGESSYNEQFF
DNA: TGTGCCAGCGGCGCGGGGGAAAGCTCCTACAATGAGCAGTTCTTC

size: many
V: TRBV10-3
D: TRBD1
J: TRBJ2-7
CDR3: CAISDTGQGRTYEQYF
DNA: TGTGCCATCAGTGACACCGGACAGGGCCGAACCTACGAGCAGTACTTC

size: NA
V: TRBV5-1
D: TRBD2
J: TRBJ2-5
CDR3: CASSLNIAGDQETQYF
DNA: TGCGCCAGCAGCTTAAACATAGCGGGGGATCAAGAGACCCAGTACTTC

size: many
V: TRBV6-1
D: NA
J: TRBJ1-2
CDR3: CASSLEPGYYGYTF
DNA: TGTGCCAGCAGTCTAGAACCAGGGTACTATGGCTACACCTTC

size: NA
V: TRBV12-3/TRBV12-4
D: NA
J: TRBJ1-1
CDR3: CASSDLGEAFF
DNA: TGTGCCAGCAGCGATTTAGGTGAAGCTTTCTTT

size: many
V: TRBV30
D: TRBD1
J: TRBJ1-3
CDR3: CAWSVTGGGNTIYF
DNA: TGTGCCTGGAGTGTAACAGGGGGTGGAAACACCATATATTTT

size: many
V: TRBV11-2
D: TRBD2
J: TRBJ2-1
CDR3: CASSLARGSYNEQFF
DNA: TGTGCCAGCAGCTTAGCGCGGGGGTCCTACAATGAGCAGTTCTTC

size: many
V: TRBV19
D: TRBD1
J: TRBJ1-5
CDR3: CASSIGGTVNQPQHF
DNA: TGTGCCAGTAGTATAGGAGGGACAGTCAATCAGCCCCAGCATTTT

size: NA
V: TRBV29-1
D: TRBD1
J: TRBJ1-1
CDR3: CSVSDREGEAFF
DNA: TGCAGCGTTTCGGACAGGGAGGGTGAAGCTTTCTTT

size: many
V: TRBV5-1
D: TRBD1
J: TRBJ1-1
CDR3: CASRGQANTEAFF
DNA: TGCGCCAGCAGAGGACAGGCGAACACTGAAGCTTTCTTT

size: many
V: TRBV5-1
D: NA
J: TRBJ2-7
CDR3: CASSRDRRYEQYF
DNA: TGCGCCAGCAGCCGGGACCGGCGCTACGAGCAGTACTTC

size: few
V: TRBV5-1
D: TRBD1
J: TRBJ2-7
CDR3: CASSFEPPGQGSYEQYF
DNA: TGCGCCAGCAGCTTCGAGCCCCCGGGACAGGGCTCCTACGAGCAGTACTTC

size: NA
V: TRBV6-1
D: TRBD1
J: TRBJ1-2
CDR3: CASKRDRVFGYTF
DNA: TGTGCCAGCAAAAGGGACAGGGTTTTTGGCTACACCTTC

size: many
V: TRBV6-2/TRBV6-3
D: TRBD2
J: TRBJ2-2
CDR3: CASSPVGSGVGGELFF
DNA: TGTGCCAGCAGTCCCGTTGGTAGCGGGGTCGGCGGGGAGCTGTTTTTT

size: many
V: TRBV28
D: NA
J: TRBJ1-6
CDR3: CASSLVAANSPLHF
DNA: TGTGCCAGCAGTTTAGTAGCAGCTAATTCACCCCTCCACTTT

size: many
V: TRBV6-1
D: NA
J: TRBJ1-2
CDR3: CASSESGSRRPPYGYTF
DNA: TGTGCCAGCAGTGAATCAGGTAGTAGACGGCCCCCCTATGGCTACACCTTC

size: many
V: TRBV6-5
D: NA
J: TRBJ2-2
CDR3: CASSYGRTGELFF
DNA: TGTGCCAGCAGTTACGGCCGCACCGGGGAGCTGTTTTTT

size: few
V: TRBV10-1
D: NA
J: TRBJ2-7
CDR3: CASSEGHPRTYEQYF
DNA: TGCGCCAGCAGTGAGGGACACCCAAGAACCTACGAGCAGTACTTC

size: many
V: TRBV5-4
D: NA
J: TRBJ1-2
CDR3: CASSLFLGANYGYTF
DNA: TGTGCCAGCAGCTTGTTTCTCGGGGCTAACTATGGCTACACCTTC

size: few
V: TRBV18
D: NA
J: TRBJ2-2
CDR3: CASSPLMEVELFF
DNA: TGTGCCAGCTCACCCCTTATGGAGGTGGAGCTGTTTTTT

size: many
V: TRBV30
D: NA
J: TRBJ1-1
CDR3: CAWRRQFNTEAFF
DNA: TGTGCCTGGAGAAGACAGTTCAACACTGAAGCTTTCTTT

size: many
V: TRBV11-2
D: NA
J: TRBJ2-2
CDR3: CASRASHGQSSNTGELFF
DNA: TGTGCCAGCAGGGCATCCCACGGACAGAGCTCGAACACCGGGGAGCTGTTTTTT

size: many
V: TRBV20-1
D: TRBD1
J: TRBJ1-2
CDR3: CSARNVPGQDYGYTF
DNA: TGCAGTGCTAGGAACGTACCTGGACAGGACTATGGCTACACCTTC

size: many
V: TRBV7-8
D: NA
J: TRBJ1-2
CDR3: CASSLRDGPYGYTF
DNA: TGTGCCAGCAGCCTAAGGGACGGACCCTATGGCTACACCTTC

size: many
V: TRBV5-1
D: TRBD2
J: TRBJ2-3
CDR3: CASSYRTSGTDTQYF
DNA: TGCGCCAGCAGCTACCGGACTAGCGGCACAGATACGCAGTATTTT

size: NA
V: TRBV11-2
D: TRBD2
J: TRBJ2-3
CDR3: CASSSDRLAGVSDTQYF
DNA: TGTGCCAGCAGCTCCGATCGACTAGCGGGAGTATCAGATACGCAGTATTTT

size: many
V: TRBV27
D: NA
J: TRBJ2-7
CDR3: CASSAVGTTYEQYF
DNA: TGTGCCAGCAGCGCCGTTGGGACAACCTACGAGCAGTACTTC

size: many
V: TRBV7-2
D: NA
J: TRBJ2-7
CDR3: CASSLTKREQYF
DNA: TGTGCCAGCAGCTTGACTAAGCGCGAGCAGTACTTC

size: many
V: TRBV27
D: TRBD2
J: TRBJ2-3
CDR3: CASSFRAGVLGTDTQYF
DNA: TGTGCCAGCAGTTTCAGGGCGGGGGTATTGGGGACAGATACGCAGTATTTT

size: many
V: TRBV28
D: NA
J: TRBJ1-5
CDR3: CATSRNQPQHF
DNA: TGTGCCACTTCCCGCAATCAGCCCCAGCATTTT

size: few
V: TRBV2
D: TRBD1
J: TRBJ2-4
CDR3: CASKTDRGPSLAKNIQYF
DNA: TGTGCCAGCAAGACGGACAGGGGACCAAGCTTAGCCAAAAACATTCAGTACTTC

size: many
V: TRBV6-1
D: NA
J: TRBJ1-1
CDR3: CASSYSGLTNTEAFF
DNA: TGTGCCAGCAGTTATAGTGGACTTACGAACACTGAAGCTTTCTTT

size: many
V: TRBV2
D: TRBD1
J: TRBJ2-5
CDR3: CASNFDRGRKETQYF
DNA: TGTGCCAGCAATTTCGACAGGGGGCGGAAAGAGACCCAGTACTTC

size: many
V: TRBV6-1
D: TRBD2
J: TRBJ2-3
CDR3: CASVKATSGGAGTQYF
DNA: TGTGCCAGCGTGAAAGCGACTAGCGGGGGGGCAGGTACGCAGTATTTT

size: few
V: TRBV11-2
D: NA
J: TRBJ2-1
CDR3: CASSSRVGYNEQFF
DNA: TGTGCCAGCAGCAGCAGGGTGGGCTACAATGAGCAGTTCTTC

size: medium-sized
V: TRBV28
D: TRBD2
J: TRBJ2-1
CDR3: CASSAVTSLRGYNEQFF
DNA: TGTGCCAGCAGTGCGGTGACTAGCCTGCGGGGTTACAATGAGCAGTTCTTC

size: once
V: TRBV27
D: NA
J: TRBJ2-2
CDR3: CASSLWMTGELFF
DNA: TGTGCCAGCAGTTTATGGATGACCGGGGAGCTGTTTTTT